The 22 T cell receptor beta chains below were found in one sample sequenced in a study of cytomegalovirus exposure and HLA in healthy donors. Profiling relied on immunoSEQ multiplex PCR, and the TCRdb table lists in-frame clones only, not all of them. This table holds 250,000 to 300,000 clones, around 85% found once. The material sequenced was PBMCs. Source of these receptors: a woman aged 18-30 years in good health and CMV-seronegative.

CDR3 sequence reads: CASSGTGGNQPQHF. The CDR3 nucleotides read TGTGCCAGCAGCGGGACAGGAGGCAATCAGCCCCAGCATTTT. The chain combines TRBV9 with TRBJ1-5; TRBD1 matches 7 bases. Germline lookup yields CDR1 SGDLS and CDR2 YYNGEE. This CDR3 is 14 amino acids long. J gave up 2 bases and V 3 bases, and 2 bases lay outside the gene matches.

The chain uses TRBV2 and TRBJ2-2; perhaps TRBD1 as D (5 bases). Trimming cost V 5 bases and J 7 bases, with 20 bases left between them. The CDR3 has 16 amino acids. CDR1 is SNHLY and CDR2 is FYNNEI in the germline V gene. CDR3 DNA sequence: TGTGCCAGCAGTTTCCCCCCCAGATCGACAGACGGGGAGCTGTTTTTT. It yields the protein CASSFPPRSTDGELFF.

The chain joins TRBV4-1 to TRBJ2-3, with 7 bases identical to TRBD1. This CDR3 has 14 amino acids. Germline trimming cut 1 base from V and 4 bases from J; bases unmatched to any gene: 2. The V gene's germline CDR1 is MGHRA and CDR2 YSYEKL. The CDR3 is CASSQGDRADTQYF. The CDR3, as DNA: TGCGCCAGCAGCCAAGGGGACAGAGCAGATACGCAGTATTTT.

The chain recombines TRBV10-2 with TRBJ2-1, with 13 bases lining up with TRBD2. The CDR3 is made up of 14 amino acids. Per germline, CDR1 WSHSY and CDR2 SAAADI. V lost 6 bases, J lost 6 bases, and 2 bases stayed unmatched. CDR3 nucleotides: TGCGCCAGCAGGGGACTAGCGGGGACCAATGAGCAGTTCTTC. Amino acid sequence: CASRGLAGTNEQFF.

With respect to this clone: Other DNA sequences within the sample encode an identical CDR3. The chain recombines TRBV9 with TRBJ1-6; the match to TRBD1 covers 7 bases. Germline-derived CDR1 and CDR2 are SGDLS and YYNGEE. V dropped 2 bases and J dropped 4; count of bases not matched to a gene: 0. This CDR3 is 14 amino acids long. The DNA for the CDR3 is TGTGCCAGCAGCGTGGGACAGTATAATTCACCCCTCCACTTT. Translating it yields CASSVGQYNSPLHF.

As DNA, the CDR3 is TGTGCCAGTAGTATAGGACAGAACTCTGGAAACACCATATATTTT. Protein product: CASSIGQNSGNTIYF. This sequence joins TRBV19 and TRBJ1-3, with D perhaps TRBD1 (5 bases). Germline lookup yields CDR1 LNHDA and CDR2 SQIVND (reference sequence). V lost 1 base to trimming and J lost 0 bases, with 7 bases between them. The CDR3 sequence is 15 residues long.

This chain links TRBV6-6 with TRBJ1-1; 7 nucleotides align to TRBD1. CDR1 and CDR2 (germline): MNHNY, SVGAGI (reference sequence). This CDR3 spans 13 amino acids. Trimming cost V 7 bases and J 5 bases; bases outside gene matches: 7. The CDR3 DNA is TGTGCCAGCATTAGACAGGGCGGGACTGAAGCTTTCTTT. Amino acid sequence: CASIRQGGTEAFF.

The rearrangement joins TRBV7-3 to TRBJ2-7; 7 bases align to TRBD1. This CDR3 is built from 15 residues. J gave up 0 bases and V 5 bases, and 7 bases lay outside the gene matches. CDR1 and CDR2 (germline): SGHTA, FQGTGA. The CDR3 reads CASSVGGGGSYEQYF. For the CDR3, the DNA is TGTGCCAGCAGCGTAGGGGGCGGCGGCTCCTACGAGCAGTACTTC. Looking up the rest from reference TRBV7-3 and TRBJ2-7 gives the full variable domain: GAGVSQTPSNKVTEKGKYVELRCDPISGHTALYWYRQSLGQGPEFLIYFQGTGAADDSGLPNDRFFAVRPEGSVSTLKIQRTERGDSAVYLCASSVGGGGSYEQYFGPGTRLTVT.

The chain is built from TRBV6-5 and TRBJ2-7; TRBD1 is a possible D gene (7 bases). Germline V gene lookup returns CDR1 MNHEY and CDR2 SVGAGI. The V and J ends lost 0 bases and 1 base respectively, with 13 bases between them. The length of the CDR3 is 16 residues. The CDR3 protein is CASSYSLGGQSYEQYF. As DNA, the CDR3 is TGTGCCAGCAGTTACTCTTTGGGGGGACAGTCCTACGAGCAGTACTTC.

CDR3 residues: CASGRDQYF. CDR3 coding DNA: TGTGCCAGCGGGAGGGATCAGTACTTC. The V and J genes are TRBV2 and TRBJ2-7; 7 bases match TRBD2. This CDR3 spans 9 amino acids. V lost 8 bases, J lost 10 bases, and 2 bases stayed unmatched. From germline, CDR1 is SNHLY and CDR2 FYNNEI.

The rearrangement joins TRBV2 to TRBJ2-1; 10 bases fit TRBD2. Germline lookup yields CDR1 SNHLY and CDR2 FYNNEI. Trimming at V came to 6 bases and at J to 5 bases, leaving 1 base not matched to a gene. This CDR3 spans 13 amino acids. CDR3 DNA sequence: TGTGCCAGCAGACTAGCGGGAAACAATGAGCAGTTCTTC. It yields the protein CASRLAGNNEQFF.

The chain has TRBV28 and TRBJ2-7, with TRBD2 matching 7 bases. Germline V lookup: CDR1 MDHEN, CDR2 SYDVKM. Trimming cost V 8 bases and J 0 bases; bases outside gene matches: 7. The CDR3 extends over 14 amino acids. CDR3 bases: TGTGCCAGCCGCCGGAGGGAGGGCTCCTACGAGCAGTACTTC. It codes for CASRRREGSYEQYF.

The chain joins TRBV10-1 to TRBJ1-1; D uncertain. This CDR3 is built from 13 residues. CDR1 and CDR2 from the germline V gene are WNHNN and SYGVQD (reference sequence). Trimming cost V 2 bases and J 4 bases, with 8 bases left between them. CDR3 DNA: TGCGCCAGCAGTGAGGAGGGAAGCACTGAAGCTTTCTTT. It yields the protein CASSEEGSTEAFF.

This clone was seen a single time. Germline and junction disagree at one end, which may indicate a read error. The rearrangement joins TRBV28 to TRBJ2-4; a weak D match, TRBD1 (6 bases). Germline CDR1 and CDR2: MDHEN and SYDVKM. This CDR3 contains 15 residues. DNA of the CDR3: TGTGCCAGCGGGACACCGACTTTAGCCAAAAACATTCGGTACTTC. Its translation is CASGTPTLAKNIRYF. Combining the CDR3 with reference TRBV28 and TRBJ2-4 gives the whole variable domain DVKVTQSSRYLVKRTGEKVFLECVQDMDHENMFWYRQDPGLGLRLIYFSYDVKMKEKGDIPEGYSVSREKKERFSLILESASTNQTSMYLCASGTPTLAKNIRYFGAGTRLSVL.

Only a few counts were recorded for this clone. This chain links TRBV11-2 with TRBJ2-1; 14 bases fit TRBD2. V was clipped by 5 bases and J by 0 bases; unmatched bases: 6. Per germline, CDR1 SGHAT and CDR2 FQNNGV. This CDR3 comprises 18 residues. CDR3 amino acids: CASSPGLAGVVSYNEQFF. CDR3 nucleotide sequence: TGTGCCAGCAGCCCGGGACTAGCGGGAGTGGTCTCCTACAATGAGCAGTTCTTC.

This clone occurred a few times. V gene TRBV19 combines with J gene TRBJ2-7; 11 bases agree with TRBD1. The CDR3 runs 13 residues. The V gene end was trimmed by 5 bases and the J gene end by 6 bases; junction bases not matched to a gene: 3. Germline loops: CDR1 LNHDA, CDR2 SQIVND (reference sequence). CDR3 bases: TGTGCCAGTAGTCCGGACAGGGGGCTCGAGCAGTACTTC. This sequence encodes CASSPDRGLEQYF.

The CDR3 spells CASSSPGPGPGLYGYTF. CDR3 sequence (DNA): TGTGCCAGCAGCTCTCCCGGTCCCGGCCCGGGTCTCTATGGCTACACCTTC. The gene calls are TRBV11-2 and TRBJ1-2; no definite D call. The CDR3 runs 17 residues. V lost 4 bases and J lost 4, with 22 bases in between. CDR1 and CDR2 from the germline V gene are SGHAT and FQNNGV. Full variable domain (remainder filled in from reference TRBV11-2 and TRBJ1-2): EAGVAQSPRYKIIEKRQSVAFWCNPISGHATLYWYQQILGQGPKLLIQFQNNGVVDDSQLPKDRFSAERLKGVDSTLKIQPAKLEDSAVYLCASSSPGPGPGLYGYTFGSGTRLTVV.

J is TRBJ2-7 and V is TRBV10-3; a possible D gene is TRBD1 (6 bases). This CDR3 is 14 amino acids long. Germline-derived CDR1 and CDR2 are ENHRY and SYGVKD. The V end was cut by 2 bases, the J end by 9 bases, with 17 bases between. CDR3 sequence: CAISEPWTEPGQYF. The CDR3 DNA follows: TGTGCCATCAGTGAGCCCTGGACAGAGCCAGGGCAGTACTTC.

In this sample, this clone turned up once. J is TRBJ1-1 and V is TRBV21-1; the table names TRBD1, a call not compared with the DNA. TRBV21-1 is a pseudogene segment. CDR3 length: 16 residues. CDR3 coding DNA: TGTGCCAGCAGCACAACAGGGACAGGGGGCACCACTGAAGCTTTCTTT. This encodes CASSTTGTGGTTEAFF.

This chain uses TRBV28 with TRBJ2-4, with 7 bases identical to TRBD1. V dropped 3 bases and J dropped 7; count of bases not matched to a gene: 0. The germline V gene has CDR1 MDHEN and CDR2 SYDVKM. The CDR3 length is 12 residues. Written as DNA, the CDR3 is TGTGCCAGCAGTTTGGACAGGAACATTCAGTACTTC. Protein product: CASSLDRNIQYF.

The chain recombines TRBV27 with TRBJ1-1, with a tentative D call TRBD1 (5 bases). Germline V gene sequence: CDR1 MNHEY, CDR2 SMNVEV (reference sequence). The CDR3 loop spans 16 amino acids. V was shortened by 6 bases and J by 4 bases, with 21 bases between the two germline ends. The CDR3: CASSRSGTRAGTEAFF. The CDR3 DNA reads as TGTGCCAGCAGCCGCTCAGGGACTAGGGCGGGCACTGAAGCTTTCTTT.

V and J are TRBV29-1 and TRBJ2-3, with 12 positions matching TRBD1. Looked up from germline, CDR1 is SQVTM and CDR2 is ANQGSEA. The J segment lost 6 bases and the V segment lost 3 bases, leaving 1 base of the junction unmatched. This CDR3 region has 13 residues. The CDR3, as DNA: TGCAGCGTTGAGGGACAGGGGGCCGATACGCAGTATTTT. It yields the protein CSVEGQGADTQYF.